Sequencing of this T cell receptor beta chain was carried out in a study of blood T cell repertoires in COVID-19. The CDR3 runs 17 residues. The germline V and J ends were trimmed by 5 bases and 8 bases, with 27 bases remaining between them. From germline, CDR1 is SGHVS and CDR2 FQNEAQ. The study recruited people aged about 18 to 90 years across more than 20 US areas. Each exposed participant met a COVID-19 case in the 2 weeks preceding study entry. TCRdb's table, derived via immunoSEQ multiplex PCR, lists solely in-frame clones and lacks some. The sample has roughly 230,000 clones, approximately 85% seen once.

The specimen sequenced was PBMCs or T cells enriched from blood (not recorded which). The receptor's source is a woman between 45 and 60 years old who had been exposed to COVID-19. V usage is TRBV7-8 and J usage is TRBJ2-5, with a tentative D call TRBD1 (6 bases). This CDR3 is CASSTRNLTGGRLTQYF. CDR3 DNA sequence: TGTGCCAGCAGCACGAGGAATTTGACAGGCGGGCGGTTAACCCAGTACTTC.